The clone carrying this T cell receptor beta chain was seen a handful of times. This sample is part of a study of cytomegalovirus exposure and HLA in healthy donors. Libraries were prepared by immunoSEQ multiplex PCR; TCRdb keeps only in-frame clonotypes and omits some of them. The data contain about 68,000 clones, approximately 90% of them singletons. The CDR3 totals 13 residues. Looked up from germline, CDR1 is SGHRS and CDR2 is YFSETQ. Trimming shortened V by 1 base and J by 9 bases, and 11 bases separated the two germline ends. Source material: PBMCs. The rearrangement joins TRBV5-1 to TRBJ2-1; no reliable D call. The receptor's source is a young man in good health and CMV-seronegative. In nucleotides, the CDR3 is TGCGCCAGCAGCTTGAGAGATATCGGTGAGCAGTTCTTC. Translated, it gives CASSLRDIGEQFF. The full variable domain, its missing parts supplied by reference TRBV5-1 and TRBJ2-1, is KAGVTQTPRYLIKTRGQQVTLSCSPISGHRSVSWYQQTPGQGLQFLFEYFSETQRNKGNFPGRFSGRQFSNSRSEMNVSTLELGDSALYLCASSLRDIGEQFFGPGTRLTVL.